The 8 T cell receptor beta chains presented below share a single source sample, sequenced in a study of Graves' ophthalmopathy and Graves' hyperthyroidism. The authors amplified TCR beta CDR3 regions from RNA transcripts. An initial RT-PCR round employing HTBI primers preceded a second-round multiplex PCR. One entry per CDR3 protein, called by TCRdb with MiXCR from the multiplex PCR reads. The profile shows more than 300,000 distinct CDR3 sequences, approximately 17% of them singletons. The material sequenced was peripheral blood. The source of these receptors is an adult woman with stable Graves' hyperthyroidism.

At least ten counts were recorded for this clonotype. The chain combines TRBV10-3 with TRBJ1-1; 7 bases are shared with TRBD1. Germline-derived CDR1 and CDR2 are ENHRY and SYGVKD. With V trimmed by 6 bases and J by 0 bases, 4 bases remained unmatched. This CDR3 is 14 amino acids long. The chain's CDR3 is CAIRPGTVNTEAFF. The CDR3, as DNA: TGTGCCATCAGACCCGGGACAGTGAACACTGAAGCTTTCTTT.

This clonotype showed up just a few times. The chain joins TRBV18 to TRBJ1-6; D remains unclear. Germline loops: CDR1 KGHSH, CDR2 LQKENI. V was trimmed by 3 bases and J by 9 bases, leaving 15 bases between them. The CDR3 has 15 residues. The CDR3 protein is CASSPRTTIGSPLHF. The CDR3 coding sequence is TGTGCCAGCTCACCTCGGACTACGATAGGTTCACCCCTCCACTTT.

This clonotype came up many times. The gene calls are TRBV7-2 and TRBJ2-2; D possibly corresponds to TRBD2 (6 bases). Trimming left V 5 bases short and J 5 bases short, with 12 bases between. This CDR3 comprises 14 residues. Germline CDR1 and CDR2: SGHTA and FQGNSA. The CDR3 nucleotides read TGTGCCAGCAGCATCGGGACTTCTACCGGGGAGCTGTTTTTT. The encoded protein is CASSIGTSTGELFF.

The chain is built from TRBV4-2 and TRBJ2-7; 7 nucleotides align to TRBD1. The CDR3 contains 16 residues. J gave up 2 bases and V 0 bases, and 7 bases lay outside the gene matches. The germline V gene has CDR1 LGHNA and CDR2 YNFKEQ. The CDR3 bases are TGTGCCAGCAGCCAAGATCTAGGGCAGGGGGCCTACGAGCAGTACTTC. Translation gives CASSQDLGQGAYEQYF.

There are a few counts of this clonotype. The chain employs TRBV28 and TRBJ2-6, with TRBD1 identical over 9 bases. J lost 0 bases, V lost 10 bases, and 16 bases had no gene match. The CDR3 spans 19 residues. CDR1 and CDR2 (germline): MDHEN, SYDVKM. The DNA of the CDR3 is TGTGCCAACCGCAACCTCCGGGACAGGGCCCCCTCTGGGGCCAACGTCCTGACTTTC. Protein: CANRNLRDRAPSGANVLTF. The full variable domain, completed using reference TRBV28 and TRBJ2-6, is DVKVTQSSRYLVKRTGEKVFLECVQDMDHENMFWYRQDPGLGLRLIYFSYDVKMKEKGDIPEGYSVSREKKERFSLILESASTNQTSMYLCANRNLRDRAPSGANVLTFGAGSRLTVL.

This clonotype was counted at least ten times. The chain links TRBV20-1 to TRBJ2-7; D might be TRBD1 (6 bases). The CDR3 totals 15 residues. Germline CDR1 and CDR2: DFQATT and SNEGSKA (reference sequence). With 1 base removed from V and 2 bases from J, the gap between germline ends came to 15 bases. In DNA form, the CDR3 reads TGCAGTGCTAGAGCTTCCGAGACAGGTACCTACGAGCAGTACTTC. Protein sequence: CSARASETGTYEQYF.

There are many counts of this clonotype. The genes are TRBV6-5 and TRBJ1-1; D gene ambiguous. Germline CDR1 MNHEY, CDR2 SVGAGI. The CDR3 is 13 amino acids. V was pared by 2 bases and J by 2 bases, with 6 bases between. CDR3 in DNA: TGTGCCAGCAGTTACGCTCCTAACACTGAAGCTTTCTTT. It translates to CASSYAPNTEAFF.

This clonotype was observed many times. The chain uses TRBV6-1 and TRBJ1-1; D is ambiguous. This CDR3 has 14 residues. The germline V gene encodes CDR1 MNHNS and CDR2 SASEGT. Trimming took 6 bases from V and 2 from J, leaving 13 bases between them. This chain's CDR3 is CASRPQIFNTEAFF. CDR3 DNA sequence: TGTGCCAGCAGACCACAAATTTTCAACACTGAAGCTTTCTTT.